This T cell receptor beta chain was sequenced during a study of cytomegalovirus exposure and HLA in healthy donors. Study information: In terms of ancestry, the Caucasian-associated cluster contained about 81% of the approximately 380 genotyped donors.

The CDR3 has 14 amino acids. Germline CDR1 is SEHNR and CDR2 is FQNEAQ (reference sequence). The V end lost 2 bases, the J end lost 0 bases, and 8 bases lay between the germline ends. PCR was performed using 60 Vbeta and 13 Jbeta primers. Clones were read by immunoSEQ multiplex PCR, and TCRdb kept only the in-frame ones, dropping some. The sample yields 110,000 or so clones, approximately 83% seen once. The study's findings and limits: V- and J-gene trimming in TCR beta was tied to a missense DCLRE1C variant by an analysis performed later. The majority of CMV-associated TCR beta chains were reported as apparently HLA-restricted in a later analysis.

Donors counted as nominally healthy when sampled, yet unrecorded immune exposures were likely. A word on this clone: Its antigen is not known.

This clonotype originated in a woman in her late teens or twenties in good health and CMV-seronegative. The genes are TRBV7-9 and TRBJ2-7; D not certain. The sequenced sample consisted of PBMCs. DNA for the CDR3: TGTGCCAGCAGCTTATCAGGAAGCTCCTACGAGCAGTACTTC. Translation: CASSLSGSSYEQYF.